This T cell receptor beta chain was obtained from a study of T cell responses to AZD1222 COVID-19 vaccine. Germline CDR1 reads MDHEN; CDR2 reads SYDVKM. The CDR3 is made up of 14 amino acids. Trimming cost V 8 bases and J 2 bases, with 15 bases left between them. Produced via immunoSEQ multiplex PCR; TCRdb's table is partial and in-frame only. This sample has 150,000 to 200,000 clones, with about 91% found just once. V gene TRBV28 combines with J gene TRBJ1-2; a possible D gene is TRBD1 (5 bases). The material was peripheral blood, obtained 28 days after the second AZD1222 dose. This receptor was obtained from an adult who received the AZD1222 COVID-19 vaccine. CDR3 amino acids: CASGPRQINYGYTF. Written as DNA, the CDR3 is TGTGCCAGCGGGCCCCGACAGATAAACTATGGCTACACCTTC.